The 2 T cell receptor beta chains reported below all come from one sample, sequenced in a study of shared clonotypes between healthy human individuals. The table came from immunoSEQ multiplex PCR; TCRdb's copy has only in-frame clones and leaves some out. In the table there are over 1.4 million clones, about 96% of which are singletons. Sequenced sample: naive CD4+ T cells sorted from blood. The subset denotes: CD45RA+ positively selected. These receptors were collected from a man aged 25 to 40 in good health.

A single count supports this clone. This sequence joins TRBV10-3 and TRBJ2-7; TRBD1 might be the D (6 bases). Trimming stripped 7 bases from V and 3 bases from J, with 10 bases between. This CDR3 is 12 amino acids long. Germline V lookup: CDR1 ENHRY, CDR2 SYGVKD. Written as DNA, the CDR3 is TGTGCCATCATGAAGGACAGCTACGAGCAGTACTTC. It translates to CAIMKDSYEQYF.

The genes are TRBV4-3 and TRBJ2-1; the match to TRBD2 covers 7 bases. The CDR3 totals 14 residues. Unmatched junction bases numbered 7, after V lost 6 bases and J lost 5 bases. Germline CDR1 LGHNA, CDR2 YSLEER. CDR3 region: CASSRWAGDNEQFF. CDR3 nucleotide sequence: TGCGCCAGCAGTAGATGGGCGGGAGACAATGAGCAGTTCTTC.